Sequencing of this T cell receptor (beta chain) was carried out in a study of T cells in Graves' hyperthyroidism and ophthalmopathy. TCR beta CDR3 sequences were amplified from RNA transcripts. TCR CDR3 regions were first amplified by RT-PCR with HTBI primers. TCRdb reanalysed the multiplex PCR reads using MiXCR and keeps one entry per CDR3 protein. This table has 190,000 or so distinct CDR3 sequences, about a sixth appearing once. This CDR3 has 13 residues. Germline loops: CDR1 DFQATT, CDR2 SNEGSKA (reference sequence). The V gene lost 0 bases and the J gene lost 14 bases, with 18 bases spanning the gap. This clonotype was recorded at least ten times.

This receptor was identified in a man aged 35 to 55 with Graves' hyperthyroidism. The J gene is TRBJ2-3, the V gene TRBV20-1, with TRBD1 as a possible D gene (5 bases). Material: blood. DNA of the CDR3: TGCAGTGCTAGAGACGTGACAGCGCAGGCCTGGTATTTT. Protein sequence: CSARDVTAQAWYF.